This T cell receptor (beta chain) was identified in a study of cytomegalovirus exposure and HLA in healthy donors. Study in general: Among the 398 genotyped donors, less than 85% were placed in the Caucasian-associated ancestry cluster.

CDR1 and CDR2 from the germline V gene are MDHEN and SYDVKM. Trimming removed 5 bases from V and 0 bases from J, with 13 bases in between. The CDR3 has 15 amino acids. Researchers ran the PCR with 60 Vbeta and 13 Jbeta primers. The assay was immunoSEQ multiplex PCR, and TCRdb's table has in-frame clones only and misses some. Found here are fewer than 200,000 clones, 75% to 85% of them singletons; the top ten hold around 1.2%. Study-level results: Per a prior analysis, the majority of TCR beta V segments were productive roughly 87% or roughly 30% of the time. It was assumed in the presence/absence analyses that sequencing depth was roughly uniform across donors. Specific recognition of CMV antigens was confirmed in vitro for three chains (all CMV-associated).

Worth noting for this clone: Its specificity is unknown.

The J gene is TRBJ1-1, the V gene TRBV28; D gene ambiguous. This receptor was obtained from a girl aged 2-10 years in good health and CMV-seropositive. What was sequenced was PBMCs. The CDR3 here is CASSLAFRLNTEAFF. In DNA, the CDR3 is TGTGCCAGCAGTCTTGCGTTCAGGCTGAACACTGAAGCTTTCTTT.